Presented here are 30 T cell receptor beta chains from one specimen sequenced in a study of low-dose radiotherapy and immunotherapy resistance in tumors. TRAV and TRBV primers primed cDNA for both TCRalpha and TCRbeta. Both a constant-region primer and a V-primer adapter served to amplify TCRs across roughly 22 PCR cycles. TCRdb reanalysed the reads using MiXCR and keeps one entry per CDR3 protein. The sample gives roughly 40,000 distinct CDR3 sequences, less than 30% of which show up once; about a tenth is in the top ten. Documented time point: after trial treatment. Treatment meaning: LDRT plus nivolumab, ipilimumab, low-dose cyclophosphamide and aspirin (RACIN trial). The material was PBMCs, obtained after low-dose radiotherapy plus immunotherapy. The source is a male donor with prostate cancer.

This clonotype was found many times. This rearrangement joins TRBV6-5 to TRBJ2-1; 9 bases map to TRBD2. This CDR3 is built from 16 residues. Looked up from germline, CDR1 is MNHEY and CDR2 is SVGAGI. Unmatched junction bases numbered 0, after V lost 0 bases and J lost 0 bases. The CDR3 nucleotides are TGTGCCAGCAGTTACTCTAGCGGGAGCTCCTACAATGAGCAGTTCTTC. It specifies CASSYSSGSSYNEQFF.

This clonotype was seen ten or more times. The chain is built from TRBV24-1 and TRBJ2-1; possible D gene TRBD1, 5 bases. V shed 4 bases and J shed 3 bases, with 12 bases lying between them. The CDR3 extends over 15 amino acids. Germline loops: CDR1 KGHDR, CDR2 SFDVKD. CDR3 residues: CATSDRVGRYNEQFF. The DNA for the CDR3 is TGTGCCACCAGTGACAGGGTCGGGCGCTACAATGAGCAGTTCTTC.

This clonotype turned up a few times. This sequence joins TRBV12-3 or TRBV12-4 and TRBJ1-3; TRBD1 aligns across 10 bases. Germline trimming cut 6 bases from V and 0 bases from J; bases unmatched to any gene: 14. This CDR3 contains 19 residues. The CDR3 is CASSPQGQGRPTSGNTIYF. The CDR3, as DNA: TGTGCCAGCAGCCCCCAGGGACAGGGGAGGCCAACCTCTGGAAACACCATATATTTT.

This clonotype was counted ten times or more. This chain connects TRBV25-1 to TRBJ2-1, with D perhaps assigned TRBD1 or TRBD2 (5 bases each). The CDR3 is made up of 13 amino acids. V lost 3 bases and J lost 14, with 17 bases in between. CDR1 MGHDK and CDR2 SYGVNS come from the germline V gene. The CDR3 nucleotides are TGTGCCAGCAGTGACACGGGACGGCCCAAGGAGTTCTTC. Protein sequence: CASSDTGRPKEFF.

This clonotype showed up many times. The genes are TRBV7-9 and TRBJ2-3; 15 bases align to TRBD2. The CDR3 contains 16 residues. Germline trimming cut 5 bases from V and 3 bases from J; bases unmatched to any gene: 3. CDR1 and CDR2 (germline): SEHNR, FQNEAQ (reference sequence). CDR3 DNA: TGTGCCAGCAGCACGGGACTAGCGGGAGGAACAGATACGCAGTATTTT. This gives the protein CASSTGLAGGTDTQYF.

This clonotype was counted many times. The J gene is TRBJ2-5, the V gene TRBV12-3 or TRBV12-4, with D perhaps TRBD1 (6 bases). CDR3 length: 16 amino acids. V was trimmed by 7 bases and J by 1 base, leaving 19 bases between them. The CDR3, as DNA: TGTGCCAGCACAGGGGTCGGCCCGGGTGGCCAAGAGACCCAGTACTTC. Translating it yields CASTGVGPGGQETQYF.

This clonotype was counted at least ten times. This chain joins TRBV19 and TRBJ1-5, with no clear D. This CDR3 contains 15 residues. Trimming shortened V by 3 bases and J by 5 bases, and 14 bases separated the two germline ends. Germline V gives CDR1 LNHDA, CDR2 SQIVND (reference sequence). The CDR3 reads CASSIGPWRDQPQHF. In DNA form, the CDR3 reads TGTGCCAGTAGTATTGGGCCCTGGAGGGATCAGCCCCAGCATTTT.

This clonotype was counted many times. V gene TRBV5-1 combines with J gene TRBJ2-5; 9 bases match TRBD2. This CDR3 has 14 residues. The V gene end was trimmed by 4 bases and the J gene end by 7 bases; junction bases not matched to a gene: 8. Germline V gene lookup returns CDR1 SGHRS and CDR2 YFSETQ. The CDR3 protein is CASSVSGGGPTQYF. The CDR3 DNA follows: TGCGCCAGCAGCGTTAGCGGGGGCGGACCGACCCAGTACTTC.

This clonotype occurred a few times. The chain combines TRBV10-2 with TRBJ1-5; the match to TRBD1 covers 8 bases. V shed 6 bases and J 0 bases; nucleotides not matched to a gene: 7. This CDR3 has 16 amino acids. Germline lookup yields CDR1 WSHSY and CDR2 SAAADI. For the CDR3, the DNA is TGCGCCAGCAGGGCCGGGACAGGTTATAGCAATCAGCCCCAGCATTTT. Protein sequence: CASRAGTGYSNQPQHF.

Of note for this clonotype: A far larger clone differs by one base, so this is likely a read error. The CDR3 DNA reads TGCGCCAGCAGCTTGGGGTGGCCGGACAGCACCTACGAGCAGTTCTTC. It specifies CASSLGWPDSTYEQFF. This sequence joins TRBV5-1 and TRBJ2-1, with D tentatively TRBD1 (6 bases). CDR1 is SGHRS and CDR2 is YFSETQ in the germline V gene. The CDR3 is made up of 16 amino acids. V lost 0 bases to trimming and J lost 10 bases, with 20 bases between them.

This clonotype was detected ten times or more. The chain links TRBV4-2 to TRBJ2-3; possibly TRBD2 for D (6 bases). CDR3 length: 13 residues. From germline, CDR1 is LGHNA and CDR2 YNFKEQ. V was shortened by 0 bases and J by 10 bases, with 11 bases between the two germline ends. This CDR3 is CASSQDGTGAQYF. The CDR3 DNA follows: TGTGCCAGCAGCCAAGATGGTACGGGGGCGCAGTATTTT.

In regard to this clonotype: This likely reflects a read error, since a far larger clone is one base away. The chain has TRBV12-3 or TRBV12-4 and TRBJ2-2; possibly TRBD1 for D (6 bases). Trimming shortened V by 7 bases and J by 5 bases, and 17 bases separated the two germline ends. This CDR3 has 15 residues. CDR3 DNA sequence: TGTGCCAGCAACCCCCAGGGGATGGGTACCGGGGAGCTGTTTTTT. Its translation is CASNPQGMGTGELFF.

The J gene is TRBJ1-1, the V gene TRBV28; maybe TRBD1 (6 bases). The CDR3 consists of 14 residues. Trimming took 6 bases from V and 7 from J, leaving 18 bases between them. CDR1 MDHEN and CDR2 SYDVKM come from the germline V gene. The CDR3 DNA sequence: TGTGCCAGCAGAGGGCTGGGGGGCAGGAGTGAAGCTTTCTTT. Amino acid sequence: CASRGLGGRSEAFF.

This clonotype was detected many times. This CDR3 is CASSATKRQAGAEAFF. In DNA form, the CDR3 reads TGTGCCAGCAGCGCAACAAAGAGACAGGCAGGCGCTGAAGCTTTCTTT. The chain carries TRBV7-9 and TRBJ1-1; weak D call: TRBD1 (6 bases). V lost 5 bases and J lost 6, with 22 bases in between. This CDR3 is 16 amino acids long. The germline V gene has CDR1 SEHNR and CDR2 FQNEAQ (reference sequence).

This chain connects TRBV6-4 to TRBJ2-3; 9 bases align to TRBD1. Trimming cost V 8 bases and J 6 bases; bases outside gene matches: 6. The CDR3 contains 13 residues. Germline V gene lookup returns CDR1 MRHNA and CDR2 SNTAGT. As DNA, the CDR3 is TGTGCCAGCGGACAGGGGCGCGGGGATACGCAGTATTTT. As protein: CASGQGRGDTQYF.

This clonotype was found many times. CDR3 nucleotide sequence: TGTGCCGCCTCGGACAGGGACAATCAGCCCCAGCATTTT. Translating gives CAASDRDNQPQHF. This rearrangement joins TRBV6-5 to TRBJ1-5; 8 bases are shared with TRBD1. Losses at the gene ends were 11 bases for V and 3 bases for J; bases not matched to a gene: 6. This CDR3 contains 13 residues. Germline-derived CDR1 and CDR2 are MNHEY and SVGAGI.

This clonotype came up a few times. V is TRBV28 and J is TRBJ2-3, with TRBD2 matching 7 bases. After removal of 7 bases from V and 2 bases from J, the junction contained 12 bases not matched to a gene. From germline, CDR1 is MDHEN and CDR2 SYDVKM. CDR3 length equals 16 residues. CDR3 in DNA: TGTGCCAGCACCCCCGGGGGAGGGATACCCACAGATACGCAGTATTTT. It is translated as CASTPGGGIPTDTQYF.

A remark on this clonotype: This is likely an artifact of a read error, given a far larger clone one base away. The CDR3 loop reads CASSIDRSPRYEQCF. CDR3 sequence (DNA): TGTGCCAGCAGCATAGACAGGTCCCCCCGCTACGAGCAGTGCTTC. The chain has TRBV11-2 and TRBJ2-1; weak D call: TRBD1 (6 bases). Germline CDR1 is SGHAT and CDR2 is FQNNGV. The CDR3 has 15 residues.

The J gene is TRBJ2-2, the V gene TRBV13; 9 positions match TRBD1. This CDR3 comprises 17 residues. Trimming removed 2 bases from V and 6 bases from J; junction bases left unmatched: 10. The germline gives CDR1 PRHDT, CDR2 FYEKMQ (reference sequence). In DNA, the CDR3 is TGTGCCAGCAGCTTAAGTTGGGACAGGGCGAAGGCCGGGGAGCTGTTTTTT. This translates into CASSLSWDRAKAGELFF.

This clonotype was counted only a few times. The CDR3 DNA is TGTGCCAGCAGTGGGGTTAGCGGGGCGGAGCAGTTCTTC. It codes for CASSGVSGAEQFF. The rearrangement links TRBV2 to TRBJ2-1, with 8 bases that match TRBD2. The germline gives CDR1 SNHLY, CDR2 FYNNEI. V lost 4 bases and J lost 10; bases outside the gene matches: 6. This CDR3 comprises 13 residues.

The V and J genes are TRBV4-1 and TRBJ1-2; tentatively, D is TRBD1 (5 bases). Trimming shortened V by 1 base and J by 3 bases, and 21 bases separated the two germline ends. Germline V lookup: CDR1 MGHRA, CDR2 YSYEKL. The CDR3 runs to 18 residues. The CDR3 here is CASSQGWGRVNIDYGYTF. The CDR3, as DNA: TGCGCCAGCAGCCAAGGGTGGGGCAGGGTAAATATCGACTATGGCTACACCTTC.

As to this clonotype: This likely stems from a read error, as it lies one base from a far larger clone. The chain joins TRBV27 to TRBJ2-5; D gene unclear. Germline V gene lookup returns CDR1 MNHEY and CDR2 SMNVEV (reference sequence). CDR3 length: 15 amino acids. V gave up 5 bases and J gave up 1 base, with 14 bases separating them. The CDR3 loop is CASSDALQLQETQYF. In nucleotides, the CDR3 is TGTGCCAGCAGTGATGCACTTCAGCTCCAAGAGACCCAGTACTTC.

This clonotype was seen repeatedly, ten times or more. This chain uses TRBV5-5 with TRBJ2-7; D remains ambiguous. Per germline, CDR1 SGHKS and CDR2 YYEKEE (reference sequence). V was clipped by 4 bases and J by 3 bases, with 5 bases between them. The CDR3 covers 11 residues. The chain's CDR3 is CASSINYEQYF. In nucleotides, the CDR3 is TGTGCCAGCAGCATTAACTACGAGCAGTACTTC.

There are many counts of this clonotype. This chain joins TRBV15 and TRBJ2-2; 9 positions agree with TRBD1. Germline CDR1 is LNHNV and CDR2 is YYDKDF (reference sequence). There are 17 residues in the CDR3. V was clipped by 2 bases and J by 2 bases; unmatched bases: 6. The CDR3 region is CATSRNPQGANTGELFF. CDR3 nucleotide sequence: TGTGCCACCAGCAGAAACCCACAGGGGGCTAACACCGGGGAGCTGTTTTTT.

The chain recombines TRBV6-1 with TRBJ2-5; the D gene is possibly TRBD1 (6 bases). The germline V and J ends were trimmed by 6 bases and 1 base, with 9 bases remaining between them. There are 13 residues in the CDR3. Germline V gene data show CDR1 as MNHNS and CDR2 as SASEGT. The CDR3 bases are TGTGCCAGCAGACAGGGTCTCCAAGAGACCCAGTACTTC. Protein sequence: CASRQGLQETQYF.

Comment on this clonotype: This likely stems from a read error, as it lies one base from a far larger clone. The chain has TRBV7-9 and TRBJ2-1, with a weak D call TRBD2 (5 bases). Trimming pared 4 bases from V and 7 bases from J, leaving 23 bases between. Germline lookup yields CDR1 SEHNR and CDR2 FQNEAQ (reference sequence). This CDR3 region has 17 residues. The CDR3 region is CASSYNAGVGSKNEQFF. The CDR3 DNA follows: TGTGCCAGCAGCTACAATGCGGGCGTGGGAAGTAAAAATGAGCAGTTCTTC.

This clonotype was seen at least ten times. The rearrangement links TRBV19 to TRBJ2-5; a possible D gene is TRBD2 (5 bases). The CDR3 loop spans 12 amino acids. Germline V gene lookup returns CDR1 LNHDA and CDR2 SQIVND (reference sequence). Between the trimmed V and J ends, which lost 4 bases and 5 bases, there was a span of 8 bases. For the CDR3, the DNA is TGTGCCAGTAGTACGGACTCGGAGACCCAGTACTTC. Translation gives CASSTDSETQYF.

The chain carries TRBV28 and TRBJ2-7; 7 nucleotides agree with TRBD2. The CDR3 loop spans 14 amino acids. Germline CDR1 is MDHEN and CDR2 is SYDVKM. V lost 3 bases, J lost 5 bases, and 7 bases stayed unmatched. DNA of the CDR3: TGTGCCAGCAGTTTGGGGGAGGGCCCCCACGAGCAGTACTTC. The encoded protein is CASSLGEGPHEQYF.

This clonotype appeared many times. The chain's CDR3 is CASSQDRVRYEQYF. The CDR3 DNA is TGTGCCAGCAGCCAGGACAGGGTCCGATACGAGCAGTACTTC. This rearrangement joins TRBV7-8 to TRBJ2-7, with TRBD1 matching over 8 bases. CDR1 is SGHVS and CDR2 is FQNEAQ in the germline V gene. After removal of 5 bases from V and 4 bases from J, the junction contained 7 bases not matched to a gene. There are 14 residues in the CDR3.

The table lists this clonotype with many counts. J is TRBJ2-5 and V is TRBV5-1; tentatively, D is TRBD1 (6 bases). Germline CDR1 is SGHRS and CDR2 is YFSETQ. The CDR3 totals 16 residues. The V end lost 4 bases, the J end lost 2 bases, and 18 bases lay between the germline ends. The CDR3 DNA follows: TGCGCCAGCAGCAGCCCCGACAGGTCCACTCAAGAGACCCAGTACTTC. It yields the protein CASSSPDRSTQETQYF.